This TCR beta chain was captured by sequencing in a study of early T cells in non-severe SARS-CoV-2 infection. Overall study context: Chains stayed unpaired after sequencing of bulk RNA from unsorted whole blood. Whole-study results and caveats: CD4 and private specificities were missed by VDJdb matching, which favored anti-spike CD8 responses.

This clonotype was detected a few times. What it binds is unknown. Attached unique molecular identifiers marked individual cDNA molecules. Each CDR3 protein is one row after TCRdb ran MiXCR on the 5' RACE reads. The sample lists tens of thousands of distinct CDR3 sequences, around 12% seen once, with 2.7% in the top ten. Trimming pared 7 bases from V and 6 bases from J, leaving 18 bases between. This CDR3 has 14 amino acids. Looked up from germline, CDR1 is LNHDA and CDR2 is SQIVND (reference sequence). The source of this sequence is an adult who was a healthcare worker with PCR-confirmed SARS-CoV-2 infection or an uninfected control (not recorded which). This specimen consisted of whole blood, obtained at baseline. The chain carries TRBV19 and TRBJ1-2, with D tentatively TRBD1 (5 bases). CDR3 sequence reads: CASTFLTVPDGYTF. CDR3 in DNA: TGTGCCAGTACCTTCCTGACAGTGCCTGATGGCTACACCTTC. Complete variable domain (other parts from reference TRBV19 and TRBJ1-2): DGGITQSPKYLFRKEGQNVTLSCEQNLNHDAMYWYRQDPGQGLRLIYYSQIVNDFQKGDIAEGYSVSREKKESFPLTVTSAQKNPTAFYLCASTFLTVPDGYTFGSGTRLTVV.